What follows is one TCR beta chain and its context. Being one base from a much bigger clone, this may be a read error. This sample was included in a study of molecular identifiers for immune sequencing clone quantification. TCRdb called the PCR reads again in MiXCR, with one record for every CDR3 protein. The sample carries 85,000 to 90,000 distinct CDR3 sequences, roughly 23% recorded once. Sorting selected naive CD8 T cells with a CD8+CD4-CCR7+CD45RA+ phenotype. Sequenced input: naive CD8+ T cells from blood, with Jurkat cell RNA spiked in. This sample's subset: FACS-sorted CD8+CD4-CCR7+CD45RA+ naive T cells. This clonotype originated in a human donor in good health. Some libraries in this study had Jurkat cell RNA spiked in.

The chain's CDR3 is CASSYTVGRSGNTIYF. CDR3 sequence (DNA): TGTGCCAGCAGCTACACAGTGGGGCGCTCTGGAAACACCATATATTTT. The J gene is TRBJ1-3, the V gene TRBV7-6; a weak D match, TRBD1 (5 bases). The CDR3 is 16 residues long. V lost 4 bases to trimming and J lost 0 bases, with 13 bases between them. CDR1 SGHVS and CDR2 FNYEAQ come from the germline V gene.